This TCR beta chain stems from a study of breast tumors, draining lymph nodes, adjacent tissues. This clonotype was detected once. The CDR3 covers 18 residues. The ends lost 3 bases at V and 2 bases at J; junction bases unmatched: 11. TCRdb re-derived calls from the multiplex PCR reads in MiXCR, one entry per CDR3 protein. The sample includes more than 9,500 distinct CDR3 sequences, 53% of them seen just once. The source material was breast tumor tissue. V is TRBV12-3 or TRBV12-4 and J is TRBJ2-3, with 10 bases that match TRBD2. The clonotype originates from a female donor with breast cancer. Some clones in this sample may be carry-over from other donors' samples. CDR3 in amino acids: CASSLSSGGQLHTDTQYF. The CDR3 DNA sequence: TGTGCCAGCAGTTTGTCTAGCGGGGGTCAGCTCCACACAGATACGCAGTATTTT.